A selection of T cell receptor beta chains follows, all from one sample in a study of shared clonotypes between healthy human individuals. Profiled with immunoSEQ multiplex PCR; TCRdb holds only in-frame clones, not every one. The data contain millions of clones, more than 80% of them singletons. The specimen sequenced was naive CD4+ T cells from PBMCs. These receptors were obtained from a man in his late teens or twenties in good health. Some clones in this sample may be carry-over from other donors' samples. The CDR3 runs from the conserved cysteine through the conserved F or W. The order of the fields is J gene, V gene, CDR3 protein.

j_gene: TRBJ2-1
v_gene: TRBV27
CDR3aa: CASSHPFYNEQFF

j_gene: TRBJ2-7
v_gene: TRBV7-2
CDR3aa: CASSLAGLAGEEQYF

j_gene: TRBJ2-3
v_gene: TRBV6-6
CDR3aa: CASSYGAPSTDTQYF

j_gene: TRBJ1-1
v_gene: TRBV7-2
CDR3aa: CASTSLTGTYTEAFF

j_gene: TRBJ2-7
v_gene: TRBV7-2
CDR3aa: CASSSQTSGFYEQYF

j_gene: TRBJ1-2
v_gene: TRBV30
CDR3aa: CAWSVSLLYGYTF

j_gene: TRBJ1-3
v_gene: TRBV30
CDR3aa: CAWSVTTGNTIYF

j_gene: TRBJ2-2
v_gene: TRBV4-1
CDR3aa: CASSQGMLRGFAGELFF

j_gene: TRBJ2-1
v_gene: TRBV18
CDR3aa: CASSRLRGVGFF

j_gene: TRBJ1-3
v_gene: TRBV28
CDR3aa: CASRGTAGNTIYF

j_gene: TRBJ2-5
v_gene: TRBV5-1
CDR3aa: CASSVGGGGPQETQYF

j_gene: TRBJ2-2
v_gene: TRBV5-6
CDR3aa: CASSFGGRIPKNTGELFF

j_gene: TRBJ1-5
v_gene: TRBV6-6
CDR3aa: CASRGTGSYQPQHF

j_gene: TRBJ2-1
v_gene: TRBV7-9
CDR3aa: CASSSAAGEADEQFF

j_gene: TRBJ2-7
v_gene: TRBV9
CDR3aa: CASSVVAGSYEQYF

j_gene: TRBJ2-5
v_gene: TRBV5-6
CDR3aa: CASSFSGRPPSQETQYF